The clone carrying this T cell receptor (beta chain) was detected a few times. Only in-frame clones appear in the TCRdb table, and some are missing; sequencing was by immunoSEQ multiplex PCR. The sample carries approximately 16,000 clones, approximately 70% recorded once. The CDR3 is 12 amino acids. Trimming cost V 8 bases and J 7 bases, with 15 bases left between them. CDR1 MGHDK and CDR2 SYGVNS come from the germline V gene. Graft material was processed, releasing intraepithelial and lamina propria lymphocytes. The sample comes from a study of graft-versus-host responses after intestinal transplantation.

This chain uses TRBV25-1 with TRBJ2-7; tentatively, D is TRBD1 (8 bases). The receptor was derived from a human patient who received an intestinal transplant, so some T cells may come from the graft donor. The sample here was ileum tissue, taken 700 to 800 days after intestinal transplantation. CDR3 DNA: TGTGCCAGCTCTCTACAGGGGGGGGAGCAGTACTTC. This codes for CASSLQGGEQYF.